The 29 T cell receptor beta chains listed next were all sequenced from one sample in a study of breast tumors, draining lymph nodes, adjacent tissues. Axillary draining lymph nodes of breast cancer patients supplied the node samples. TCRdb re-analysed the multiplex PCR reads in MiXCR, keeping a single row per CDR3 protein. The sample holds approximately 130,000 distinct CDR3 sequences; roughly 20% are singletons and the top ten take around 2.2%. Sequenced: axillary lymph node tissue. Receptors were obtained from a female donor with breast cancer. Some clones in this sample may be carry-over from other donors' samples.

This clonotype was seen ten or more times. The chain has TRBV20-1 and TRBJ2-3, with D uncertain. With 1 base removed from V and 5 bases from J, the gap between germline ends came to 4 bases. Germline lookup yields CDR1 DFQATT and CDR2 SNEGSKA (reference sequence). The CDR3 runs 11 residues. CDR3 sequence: CSARVGDTQYF. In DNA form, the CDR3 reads TGCAGTGCTAGAGTAGGAGATACGCAGTATTTT.

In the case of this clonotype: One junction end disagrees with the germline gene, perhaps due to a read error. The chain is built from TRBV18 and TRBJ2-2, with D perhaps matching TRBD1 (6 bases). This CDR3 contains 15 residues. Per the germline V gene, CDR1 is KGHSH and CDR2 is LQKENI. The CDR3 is CASSAGTSNTGELSF. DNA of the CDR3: TGTGCCAGCTCAGCAGGGACATCGAACACCGGGGAGCTGTCTTTT.

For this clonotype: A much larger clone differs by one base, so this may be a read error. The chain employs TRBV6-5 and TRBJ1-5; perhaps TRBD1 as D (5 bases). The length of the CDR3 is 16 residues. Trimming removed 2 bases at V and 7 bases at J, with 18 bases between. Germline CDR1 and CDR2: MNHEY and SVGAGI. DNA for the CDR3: TGTGCCAGCAGTTACACACATCCCGGGGGGAAACAGCCCCAGCATTTT. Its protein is CASSYTHPGGKQPQHF.

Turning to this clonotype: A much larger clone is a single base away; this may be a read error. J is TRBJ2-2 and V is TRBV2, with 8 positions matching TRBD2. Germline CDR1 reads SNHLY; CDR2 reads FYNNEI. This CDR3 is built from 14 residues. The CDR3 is CARERELGTRELFF. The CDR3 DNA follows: TGTGCCAGAGAGCGGGAGCTGGGCACCAGGGAGCTGTTTTTT.

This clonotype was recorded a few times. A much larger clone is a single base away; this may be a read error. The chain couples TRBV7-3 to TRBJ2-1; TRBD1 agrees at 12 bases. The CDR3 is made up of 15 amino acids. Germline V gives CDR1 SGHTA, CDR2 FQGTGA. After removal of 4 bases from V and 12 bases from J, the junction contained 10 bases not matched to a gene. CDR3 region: CASSSPGQGAGGQFF. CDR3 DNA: TGTGCCAGCAGCTCGCCGGGACAGGGGGCTGGGGGGCAGTTCTTC.

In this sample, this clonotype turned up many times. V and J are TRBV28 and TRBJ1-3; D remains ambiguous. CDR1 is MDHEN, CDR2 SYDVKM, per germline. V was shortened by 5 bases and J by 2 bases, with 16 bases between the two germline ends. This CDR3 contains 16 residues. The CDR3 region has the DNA TGTGCCAGCAGTGGCGGGTGGGGTACGACTGGAAACACCATATATTTT. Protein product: CASSGGWGTTGNTIYF.

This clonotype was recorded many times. The CDR3 DNA sequence: TGTGCCAGCACCTCGGGGGTAGGGCCCTACGAGCAGTACTTC. Encoded protein: CASTSGVGPYEQYF. The gene calls are TRBV12-3 or TRBV12-4 and TRBJ2-7, with D perhaps TRBD2 (6 bases). Deletions cut 7 bases from V and 2 bases from J, with 15 bases between. CDR3 length: 14 amino acids.

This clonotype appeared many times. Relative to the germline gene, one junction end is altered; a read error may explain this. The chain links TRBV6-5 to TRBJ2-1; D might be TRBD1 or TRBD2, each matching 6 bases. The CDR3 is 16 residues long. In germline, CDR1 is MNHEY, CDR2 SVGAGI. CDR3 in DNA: TGTGCCAACAGTTACTTGGGGGGCCAACCCTACAATGAGCAGTTCTTC. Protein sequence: CANSYLGGQPYNEQFF.

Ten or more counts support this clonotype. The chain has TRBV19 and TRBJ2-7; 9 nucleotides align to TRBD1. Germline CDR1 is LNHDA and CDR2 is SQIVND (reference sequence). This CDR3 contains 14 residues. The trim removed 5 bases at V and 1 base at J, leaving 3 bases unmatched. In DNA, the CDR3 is TGTGCCAGTAGTGGGACAGGGTGGTCCTACGAGCAGTACTTC. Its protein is CASSGTGWSYEQYF.

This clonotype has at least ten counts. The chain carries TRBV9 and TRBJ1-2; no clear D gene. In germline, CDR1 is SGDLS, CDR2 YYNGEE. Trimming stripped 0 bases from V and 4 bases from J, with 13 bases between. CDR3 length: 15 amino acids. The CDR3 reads CASSVAPQPTYGYTF. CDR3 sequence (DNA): TGTGCCAGCAGCGTAGCTCCGCAGCCTACCTATGGCTACACCTTC.

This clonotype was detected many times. CDR3: CASRTSGNYEQYF. CDR3 nucleotide sequence: TGTGCCAGCAGGACTAGCGGAAACTACGAGCAGTACTTC. The chain recombines TRBV5-6 with TRBJ2-7; 9 nucleotides line up with TRBD2. CDR1 is SGHDT and CDR2 is YYEEEE in the germline V gene. CDR3 length: 13 residues. The V gene end was trimmed by 5 bases and the J gene end by 3 bases; junction bases not matched to a gene: 3.

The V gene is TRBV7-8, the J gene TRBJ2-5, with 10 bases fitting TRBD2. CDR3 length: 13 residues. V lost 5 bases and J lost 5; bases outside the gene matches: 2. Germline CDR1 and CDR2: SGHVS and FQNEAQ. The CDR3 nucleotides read TGTGCCAGCAGCCCAGCGGGGGGGGAGACCCAGTACTTC. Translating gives CASSPAGGETQYF.

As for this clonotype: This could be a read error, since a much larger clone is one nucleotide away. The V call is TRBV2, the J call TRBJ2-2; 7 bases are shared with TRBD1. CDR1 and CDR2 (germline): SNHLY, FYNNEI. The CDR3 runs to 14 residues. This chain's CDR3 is CASMTGTDTGELSF. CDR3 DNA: TGTGCCAGTATGACAGGGACGGACACCGGGGAGCTGTCTTTT.

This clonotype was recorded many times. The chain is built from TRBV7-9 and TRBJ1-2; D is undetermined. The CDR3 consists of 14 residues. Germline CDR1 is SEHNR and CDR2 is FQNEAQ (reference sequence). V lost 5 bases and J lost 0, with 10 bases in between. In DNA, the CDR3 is TGTGCCAGCAGCCATGGGAGAGCTAACTATGGCTACACCTTC. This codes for CASSHGRANYGYTF. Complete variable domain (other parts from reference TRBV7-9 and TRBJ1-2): DTGVSQNPRHKITKRGQNVTFRCDPISEHNRLYWYRQTLGQGPEFLTYFQNEAQLEKSRLLSDRFSAERPKGSFSTLEIQRTEQGDSAMYLCASSHGRANYGYTFGSGTRLTVV.

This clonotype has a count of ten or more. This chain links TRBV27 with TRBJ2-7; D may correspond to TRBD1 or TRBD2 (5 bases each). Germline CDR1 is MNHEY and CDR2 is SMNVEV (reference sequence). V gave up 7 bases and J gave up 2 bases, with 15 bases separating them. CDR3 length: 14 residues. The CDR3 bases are TGTGCCAGCAAAACCGGGACCTACACCTACGAGCAGTACTTC. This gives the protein CASKTGTYTYEQYF.

CDR3 residues: CASSTLALAGGYEQYF. The CDR3 region has the DNA TGTGCCAGCAGTACCCTCGCCCTAGCGGGAGGATACGAGCAGTACTTC. The chain couples TRBV27 to TRBJ2-7; TRBD2 agrees at 11 bases. CDR1 and CDR2 (germline): MNHEY, SMNVEV (reference sequence). J was trimmed by 4 bases and V by 5 bases; bases with no gene match: 10. This CDR3 has 16 residues.

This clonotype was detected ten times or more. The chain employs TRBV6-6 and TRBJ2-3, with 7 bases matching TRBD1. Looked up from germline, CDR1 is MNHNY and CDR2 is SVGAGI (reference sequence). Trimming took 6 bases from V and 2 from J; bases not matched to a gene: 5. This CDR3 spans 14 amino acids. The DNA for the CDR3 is TGTGCCAGCAGAGGGGGCGGAGACACAGATACGCAGTATTTT. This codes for CASRGGGDTDTQYF.

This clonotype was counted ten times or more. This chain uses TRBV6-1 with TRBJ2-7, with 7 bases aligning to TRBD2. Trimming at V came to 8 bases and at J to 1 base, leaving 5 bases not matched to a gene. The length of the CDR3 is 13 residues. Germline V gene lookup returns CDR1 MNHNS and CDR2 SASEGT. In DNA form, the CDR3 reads TGTGCCAGCCGGGGGGATTTATCCTACGAGCAGTACTTC. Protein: CASRGDLSYEQYF.

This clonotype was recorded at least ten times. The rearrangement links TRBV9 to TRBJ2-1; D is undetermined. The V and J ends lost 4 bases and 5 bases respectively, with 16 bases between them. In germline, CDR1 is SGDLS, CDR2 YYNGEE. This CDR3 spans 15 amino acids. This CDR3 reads CASSRASTSHNEQFF. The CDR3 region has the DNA TGTGCCAGCAGCAGAGCCTCGACCAGTCACAATGAGCAGTTCTTC.

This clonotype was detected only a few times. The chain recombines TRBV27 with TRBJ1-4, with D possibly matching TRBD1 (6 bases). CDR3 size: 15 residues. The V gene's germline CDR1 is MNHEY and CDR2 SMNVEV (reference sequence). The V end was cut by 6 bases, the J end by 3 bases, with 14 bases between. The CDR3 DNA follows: TGTGCCAGCAGCCATAGAGGGGGGGCTAATGAAAAACTGTTTTTT. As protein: CASSHRGGANEKLFF.

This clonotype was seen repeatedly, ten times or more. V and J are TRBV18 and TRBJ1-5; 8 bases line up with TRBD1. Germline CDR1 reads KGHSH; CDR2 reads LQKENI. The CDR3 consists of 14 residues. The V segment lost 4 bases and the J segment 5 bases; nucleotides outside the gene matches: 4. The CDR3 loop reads CASSRTGRDQPQHF. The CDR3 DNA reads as TGTGCCAGCTCACGGACAGGGAGGGATCAGCCCCAGCATTTT.

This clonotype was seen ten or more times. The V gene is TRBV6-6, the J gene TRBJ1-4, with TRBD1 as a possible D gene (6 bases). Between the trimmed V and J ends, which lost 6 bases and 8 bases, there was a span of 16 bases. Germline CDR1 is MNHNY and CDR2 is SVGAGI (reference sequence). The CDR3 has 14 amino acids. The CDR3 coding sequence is TGTGCCAGCAGAACCGAGGGGGTAGGAGAAAAACTGTTTTTT. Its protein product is CASRTEGVGEKLFF.

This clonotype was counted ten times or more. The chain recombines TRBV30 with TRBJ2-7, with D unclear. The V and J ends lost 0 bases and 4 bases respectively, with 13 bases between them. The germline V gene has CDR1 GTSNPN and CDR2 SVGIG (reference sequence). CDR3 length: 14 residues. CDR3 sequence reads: CAWSVGGTGYEQYF. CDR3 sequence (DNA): TGTGCCTGGAGTGTAGGTGGAACGGGTTACGAGCAGTACTTC.

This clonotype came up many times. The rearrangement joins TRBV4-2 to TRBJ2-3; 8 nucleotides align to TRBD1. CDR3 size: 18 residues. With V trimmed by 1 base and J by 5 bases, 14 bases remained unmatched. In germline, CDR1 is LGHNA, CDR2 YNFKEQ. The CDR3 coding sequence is TGTGCCAGCAGCCAAGTCTACAGACAGGGGACCTCAGGAGATACGCAGTATTTT. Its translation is CASSQVYRQGTSGDTQYF.

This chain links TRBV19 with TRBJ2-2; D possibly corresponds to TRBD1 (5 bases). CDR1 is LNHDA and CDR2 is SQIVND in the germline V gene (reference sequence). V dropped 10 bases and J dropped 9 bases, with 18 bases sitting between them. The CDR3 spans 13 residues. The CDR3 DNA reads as TGTGCCAACCCCAGGGTAATAGGCAGGGAGCTGTTTTTT. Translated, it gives CANPRVIGRELFF. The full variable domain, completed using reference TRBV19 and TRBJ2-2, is DGGITQSPKYLFRKEGQNVTLSCEQNLNHDAMYWYRQDPGQGLRLIYYSQIVNDFQKGDIAEGYSVSREKKESFPLTVTSAQKNPTAFYLCANPRVIGRELFFGEGSRLTVL.

The CDR3 DNA is TGTGCCAGCAGTTACGGGCAGGGGTCGCCAAATGAGCAGTTCTTC. The encoded protein is CASSYGQGSPNEQFF. The chain joins TRBV6-5 to TRBJ2-1; possible D gene TRBD1, 6 bases. CDR1 and CDR2 from the germline V gene are MNHEY and SVGAGI. The CDR3 consists of 15 residues. Deletions cut 2 bases from V and 7 bases from J, with 15 bases between.

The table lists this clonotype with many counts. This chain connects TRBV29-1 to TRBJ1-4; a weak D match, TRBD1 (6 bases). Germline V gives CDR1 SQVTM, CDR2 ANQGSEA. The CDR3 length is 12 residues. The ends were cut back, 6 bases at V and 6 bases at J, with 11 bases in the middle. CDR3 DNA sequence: TGCAGCGTACTACGACAGGATGAAAAACTGTTTTTT. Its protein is CSVLRQDEKLFF.

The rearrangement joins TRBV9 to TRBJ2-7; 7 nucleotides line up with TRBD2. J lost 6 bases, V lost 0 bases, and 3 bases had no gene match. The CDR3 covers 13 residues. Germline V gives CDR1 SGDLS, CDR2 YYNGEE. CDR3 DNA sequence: TGTGCCAGCAGCGTAGTCCCTAGCGGCGAGCAGTACTTC. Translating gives CASSVVPSGEQYF.

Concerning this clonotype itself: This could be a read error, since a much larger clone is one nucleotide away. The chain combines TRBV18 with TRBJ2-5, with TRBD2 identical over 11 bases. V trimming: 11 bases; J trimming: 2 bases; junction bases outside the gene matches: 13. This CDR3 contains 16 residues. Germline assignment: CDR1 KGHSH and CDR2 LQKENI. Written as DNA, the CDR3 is TGTGCCGGCACTCCTTTAGCGGGAGGGCCTCAAGAGACCCAGTACTTC. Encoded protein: CAGTPLAGGPQETQYF.